A selection of T cell receptor beta chains follows, all from one sample in a study of T cell changes during pregnancy in multiple sclerosis. Generated by immunoSEQ multiplex PCR, the TCRdb table keeps only in-frame clones and is missing some. Here the sample spans 120,000 or so clones, roughly 92% being singletons. The sequencing here drew on peripheral blood, taken before pregnancy. Receptors originate from a female donor with multiple sclerosis, enrolled in a pregnancy study. The CDR3 runs from the conserved cysteine through the conserved F or W. The D gene is left open where the match is weak. Only part of the rows carry a size: once, few, many, or a class if the clone is expanded.

size: -
J: TRBJ2-1
V: TRBV27
D: TRBD1
DNA: TGTGCCAGCAGTTCCGGACAGGGGGCTCGCGAGCAGTTCTTC
CDR3: CASSSGQGAREQFF

size: -
J: TRBJ1-2
V: TRBV29-1
D: -
DNA: TGCAGCGTTGAGCGGATTACCGGAACCTATGGCTACACCTTC
CDR3: CSVERITGTYGYTF

size: -
J: TRBJ2-3
V: TRBV1
D: -
DNA: TGCACCAGCAGCCAAGGACTAAACGCAGATACGCAGTATTTT
CDR3: CTSSQGLNADTQYF

size: -
J: TRBJ1-5
V: TRBV28
D: -
DNA: TGTGCCAGCTCACAATTCCGCCTCAGCAGGGCAGCGAGCAATCAGCCCCAGCATTTT
CDR3: CASSQFRLSRAASNQPQHF

size: -
J: TRBJ1-3
V: TRBV27
D: TRBD1
DNA: TGTGCCAGCAGTTCCGGGACAGGGTTCTCTGGAAACACCATATATTTT
CDR3: CASSSGTGFSGNTIYF

size: -
J: TRBJ1-2
V: TRBV5-1
D: -
DNA: TGCGCCAGCAGCTTGTTTCAGAACTATGGCTACACCTTC
CDR3: CASSLFQNYGYTF

size: -
J: TRBJ2-3
V: TRBV7-2
D: -
DNA: TGTGCCAGCAGCTTAACAGGGGGGAGGGGAGATACGCAGTATTTT
CDR3: CASSLTGGRGDTQYF

size: -
J: TRBJ1-1
V: TRBV4-2
D: -
DNA: TGTGCCAGCAGCCAAGATCGTGACACTGAAGCTTTCTTT
CDR3: CASSQDRDTEAFF

size: few
J: TRBJ2-3
V: TRBV9
D: -
DNA: TGTGCCAGCAGCGTAGGAGGGGGGGGCCCAGATACGCAGTATTTT
CDR3: CASSVGGGGPDTQYF

size: -
J: TRBJ1-1
V: TRBV7-2
D: -
DNA: TGTGCCAGCACAAGAACAGATGAAGCTTTCTTT
CDR3: CASTRTDEAFF

size: -
J: TRBJ2-1
V: TRBV9
D: -
DNA: TGTGCCAGCAGCGTGGGGAGCTCCTACAATGAGCAGTTCTTC
CDR3: CASSVGSSYNEQFF

size: -
J: TRBJ1-5
V: TRBV30
D: TRBD1
DNA: TGTGCCTGGAGTGCAGGGGGGTATCAGCCCCAGCATTTT
CDR3: CAWSAGGYQPQHF

size: -
J: TRBJ1-1
V: TRBV6-1
D: -
DNA: TGTGCCAGCTTACGCGATCAGGACACTGAAGCTTTCTTT
CDR3: CASLRDQDTEAFF

size: -
J: TRBJ1-6
V: TRBV6-1
D: -
DNA: TGTGCCAGCGGGACAATACATTCACCCCTCCACTTT
CDR3: CASGTIHSPLHF

size: -
J: TRBJ2-7
V: TRBV9
D: -
DNA: TGTGCCAGCAGCGTAGGACAGACCTACGAGCAGTACTTC
CDR3: CASSVGQTYEQYF

size: -
J: TRBJ1-2
V: TRBV5-6
D: TRBD1
DNA: TGTGCCAGCAGTTCCCGGGACAGGGGGCTTTTCTATGGCTACACCTTC
CDR3: CASSSRDRGLFYGYTF

size: -
J: TRBJ2-5
V: TRBV5-1
D: TRBD2
DNA: TGCGCCAGCAGGACTAGCGGACAAGAGACCCAGTACTTC
CDR3: CASRTSGQETQYF

size: -
J: TRBJ1-3
V: TRBV5-8
D: -
DNA: TGTGCCAGCAGCATCGGACTTATCTCTGGAAACACCATATATTTT
CDR3: CASSIGLISGNTIYF

size: -
J: TRBJ2-6
V: TRBV7-3
D: -
DNA: TGTGCCAGCAGCCAGGGTTCTGGGGCCAACGTCCTGACTTTC
CDR3: CASSQGSGANVLTF

size: -
J: TRBJ2-7
V: TRBV2
D: -
DNA: TGTGCCAGCAGCCCGATTGAAGGAGATTTCAGCTCCTACGAGCAGTACTTC
CDR3: CASSPIEGDFSSYEQYF

size: -
J: TRBJ2-3
V: TRBV5-1
D: -
DNA: TGCGCCAGCAGCTTGGTGGGGGGGGCGAGAACGGGCACAGATACGCAGTATTTT
CDR3: CASSLVGGARTGTDTQYF

size: -
J: TRBJ2-3
V: TRBV5-4
D: -
DNA: TGTGCCAGCAGCTTGGACAGGGCTACTAGCACAGATACGCAGTATTTT
CDR3: CASSLDRATSTDTQYF

size: -
J: TRBJ2-3
V: TRBV6-5
D: TRBD2
DNA: TGTGCCAGCAGTTACCAGCCAGCGGGGCGCACAGATACGCAGTATTTT
CDR3: CASSYQPAGRTDTQYF

size: -
J: TRBJ1-4
V: TRBV9
D: TRBD1
DNA: TGTGCCAGCAGCGTATCGGGGTTCGGGACAGGGAATGAAAAACTGTTTTTT
CDR3: CASSVSGFGTGNEKLFF

size: -
J: TRBJ1-2
V: TRBV7-9
D: -
DNA: TGTGCCAGCAGCTCCCCAGGGCTCGACTTTTCGTTTACCTACACCTTC
CDR3: CASSSPGLDFSFTYTF

size: -
J: TRBJ1-2
V: TRBV18
D: -
DNA: TGTGCCAGCTCACCAGGGGCACCACAGGGAAGCGGTGGCTACACCTTC
CDR3: CASSPGAPQGSGGYTF

size: -
J: TRBJ2-1
V: TRBV6-5
D: TRBD2
DNA: TGTGCCAGCAGTTACTCGAGACTAGCGGCATACAATGAGCAGTTCTTC
CDR3: CASSYSRLAAYNEQFF

size: -
J: TRBJ1-2
V: TRBV10-3
D: TRBD1
DNA: TGTGCCATCAGACAGGGGGAGAACTATGGCTACACCTTC
CDR3: CAIRQGENYGYTF

size: -
J: TRBJ1-6
V: TRBV30
D: -
DNA: TGTGCCTGGACCCGGGGACTGTTTAATTCACCCCTCCACTTT
CDR3: CAWTRGLFNSPLHF

size: -
J: TRBJ1-2
V: TRBV18
D: -
DNA: TGTGCCAGCTCACAGGAGGACTCCTGGGGCTATGGCTACACCTTC
CDR3: CASSQEDSWGYGYTF